The next 18 T cell receptor beta chains were all read from a single sample in a study of blood T cell repertoires in COVID-19. Produced via immunoSEQ multiplex PCR; TCRdb's table is partial and in-frame only. The sample contains about 28,000 clones, approximately 86% of which appear only once. Sequencing used peripheral blood. The receptors were gathered from a man aged 60 to 69 with COVID-19, enrolled during active disease.

CDR3 residues: CASSLALIGGGEQYF. Here the CDR3 DNA reads TGTGCCAGCAGCTTGGCTCTTATAGGGGGGGGCGAGCAGTACTTC. The rearrangement links TRBV5-5 to TRBJ2-7, with D perhaps matching TRBD2 (7 bases). CDR1 SGHKS and CDR2 YYEKEE come from the germline V gene (reference sequence). V lost 0 bases to trimming and J lost 6 bases, with 16 bases between them. This CDR3 spans 15 amino acids.

This clone was detected once. This chain links TRBV9 with TRBJ2-3, with TRBD1 identical over 9 bases. The CDR3 contains 16 residues. Per germline, CDR1 SGDLS and CDR2 YYNGEE. V was pared by 0 bases and J by 1 base, with 3 bases of the junction left unmatched. The CDR3 region has the DNA TGTGCCAGCAGCGTAGGATGGACAGGGGGCACAGATACGCAGTATTTT. Protein product: CASSVGWTGGTDTQYF.

The gene calls are TRBV11-2 and TRBJ2-7, with 10 bases that match TRBD1. The CDR3 has 16 residues. Germline V gene lookup returns CDR1 SGHAT and CDR2 FQNNGV. Trimming removed 5 bases from V and 5 bases from J; junction bases left unmatched: 12. The CDR3 sequence is CASSPRTGTGVHEQYF. CDR3 sequence (DNA): TGTGCCAGCAGCCCTCGGACGGGGACAGGGGTTCACGAGCAGTACTTC.

This clone was counted only a few times. The chain couples TRBV30 to TRBJ1-3; D is possibly TRBD1 (5 bases). The CDR3 is made up of 14 amino acids. Looked up from germline, CDR1 is GTSNPN and CDR2 is SVGIG (reference sequence). The germline V and J ends were trimmed by 2 bases and 0 bases, with 8 bases remaining between them. In DNA form, the CDR3 reads TGTGCCTGGAGTTCCGACAGCTCTGGAAACACCATATATTTT. The encoded protein is CAWSSDSSGNTIYF.

The chain carries TRBV7-9 and TRBJ2-7; 8 bases are shared with TRBD2. V trimming: 5 bases; J trimming: 3 bases; junction bases outside the gene matches: 9. The CDR3 runs 15 residues. Germline lookup yields CDR1 SEHNR and CDR2 FQNEAQ (reference sequence). CDR3 DNA: TGTGCCAGCAGCGTCTATCTAGCGGGTTTCTACGAGCAGTACTTC. It specifies CASSVYLAGFYEQYF.

J is TRBJ1-5 and V is TRBV16; 9 positions agree with TRBD1. This CDR3 is 14 amino acids long. Trimming cost V 4 bases and J 4 bases; bases outside gene matches: 2. Germline V gene lookup returns CDR1 KGHSY and CDR2 FQNENV. CDR3 DNA: TGTGCCAGCAGCCGGGACAGGGATAATCAGCCCCAGCATTTT. This codes for CASSRDRDNQPQHF. The full variable domain, rest sourced from reference TRBV16 and TRBJ1-5, is GEEVAQTPKHLVRGEGQKAKLYCAPIKGHSYVFWYQQVLKNEFKFLISFQNENVFDETGMPKERFSAKCLPNSPCSLEIQATKLEDSAVYFCASSRDRDNQPQHFGDGTRLSIL.

The rearrangement links TRBV11-2 to TRBJ2-3; perhaps TRBD2 as D (5 bases). The CDR3 sequence is 14 residues long. The V end lost 5 bases, the J end lost 0 bases, and 9 bases lay between the germline ends. CDR1 is SGHAT and CDR2 is FQNNGV in the germline V gene. CDR3 loop: CASSRAESTDTQYF. CDR3 bases: TGTGCCAGCAGCCGAGCGGAGAGCACAGATACGCAGTATTTT.

The genes are TRBV4-2 and TRBJ2-1, with TRBD2 matching over 9 bases. Trimming cost V 4 bases and J 0 bases; bases outside gene matches: 7. This CDR3 contains 17 residues. The V gene's germline CDR1 is LGHNA and CDR2 YNFKEQ. In DNA form, the CDR3 reads TGTGCCAGCAGCCCGGGCGGACTAGCGAGCTCCTACAATGAGCAGTTCTTC. This encodes CASSPGGLASSYNEQFF.

The chain uses TRBV30 and TRBJ2-1, with D perhaps matching TRBD2 (6 bases). The CDR3 consists of 13 residues. Germline V lookup: CDR1 GTSNPN, CDR2 SVGIG (reference sequence). The V gene lost 3 bases and the J gene lost 15 bases, with 21 bases spanning the gap. CDR3 region: CAWRRSPGLLSFF. CDR3 in DNA: TGTGCCTGGAGGAGATCTCCGGGACTGCTCTCGTTCTTC.

This rearrangement joins TRBV10-2 to TRBJ1-2, with D perhaps TRBD1 (6 bases). The CDR3 has 13 amino acids. The V end lost 6 bases, the J end lost 4 bases, and 12 bases lay between the germline ends. Per the germline V gene, CDR1 is WSHSY and CDR2 is SAAADI. The CDR3 loop is CASRQGTTYGYTF. The CDR3 region has the DNA TGCGCCAGCAGGCAGGGGACCACCTATGGCTACACCTTC.

The V call is TRBV5-6, the J call TRBJ2-2; possibly TRBD1 for D (5 bases). CDR3 length: 18 amino acids. Trimming pared 5 bases from V and 3 bases from J, leaving 23 bases between. Germline V gene lookup returns CDR1 SGHDT and CDR2 YYEEEE. This CDR3 is CASRGSTGDSDHTGELFF. In DNA, the CDR3 is TGTGCCAGCAGGGGGTCAACAGGTGACTCCGACCACACCGGGGAGCTGTTTTTT. Combining the CDR3 with reference TRBV5-6 and TRBJ2-2 gives the whole variable domain DAGVTQSPTHLIKTRGQQVTLRCSPKSGHDTVSWYQQALGQGPQFIFQYYEEEERQRGNFPDRFSGHQFPNYSSELNVNALLLGDSALYLCASRGSTGDSDHTGELFFGEGSRLTVL.

The CDR3 nucleotides read TGTGCCAGCAGGGGGGACAGGGCGAACACTGAAGCTTTCTTT. Its protein is CASRGDRANTEAFF. The chain employs TRBV11-3 and TRBJ1-1, with 9 positions matching TRBD1. V lost 6 bases and J lost 1; bases outside the gene matches: 3. Germline loops: CDR1 SGHNT, CDR2 YENEEA. The CDR3 contains 14 residues.

This clone was detected only a few times. The chain's CDR3 is CASSLFWTSGSSYEQYF. CDR3 DNA: TGTGCCAGCAGTTTATTTTGGACTAGCGGGAGCTCCTACGAGCAGTACTTC. The chain is built from TRBV27 and TRBJ2-7, with 13 bases fitting TRBD2. This CDR3 region has 17 residues. Germline V CDR1 and CDR2: MNHEY, SMNVEV (reference sequence). Trimming at V came to 1 base and at J to 0 bases, leaving 3 bases not matched to a gene.

The CDR3 here is CASTLAGTDTQYF. CDR3 nucleotide sequence: TGTGCCAGTACCCTAGCGGGCACAGATACGCAGTATTTT. The chain uses TRBV19 and TRBJ2-3; 7 nucleotides agree with TRBD2. From germline, CDR1 is LNHDA and CDR2 SQIVND (reference sequence). This CDR3 contains 13 residues. V lost 7 bases to trimming and J lost 1 base; unmatched junction nucleotides: 2.

In DNA, the CDR3 is TGTGCCAGCAGCCAAGATCTGGGGGCAGGTTCACCCCTCCACTTT. It translates to CASSQDLGAGSPLHF. The rearrangement uses TRBV14 and TRBJ1-6, with D tentatively TRBD1 (6 bases). Looked up from germline, CDR1 is SGHDN and CDR2 is FVKESK. Trimming took off 0 bases at V and 9 bases at J, with 12 bases between the two ends. The CDR3 is 15 residues long.

This chain links TRBV29-1 with TRBJ1-1; a weak D match, TRBD1 (5 bases). CDR1 is SQVTM, CDR2 ANQGSEA, per germline. The CDR3 is 12 residues long. Trimming pared 3 bases from V and 5 bases from J, leaving 10 bases between. CDR3 DNA: TGCAGCGTTGAGGCAGGGCGGACTGAAGCTTTCTTT. Protein: CSVEAGRTEAFF.

The chain links TRBV7-9 to TRBJ2-7; TRBD2 matches 10 bases. This CDR3 spans 15 amino acids. V lost 5 bases and J lost 0; bases outside the gene matches: 4. Looked up from germline, CDR1 is SEHNR and CDR2 is FQNEAQ (reference sequence). DNA of the CDR3: TGTGCCAGCAGCCCGGGACTAGCGCACTCCTACGAGCAGTACTTC. Amino acids: CASSPGLAHSYEQYF.

The chain combines TRBV4-2 with TRBJ2-4, with TRBD2 identical over 9 bases. The J segment lost 1 base and the V segment lost 0 bases, leaving 4 bases of the junction unmatched. CDR3 length: 17 amino acids. CDR1 and CDR2 from the germline V gene are LGHNA and YNFKEQ. The CDR3 is CASSQDAGGDAKNIQYF. DNA for the CDR3: TGTGCCAGCAGCCAAGATGCGGGAGGGGATGCCAAAAACATTCAGTACTTC.